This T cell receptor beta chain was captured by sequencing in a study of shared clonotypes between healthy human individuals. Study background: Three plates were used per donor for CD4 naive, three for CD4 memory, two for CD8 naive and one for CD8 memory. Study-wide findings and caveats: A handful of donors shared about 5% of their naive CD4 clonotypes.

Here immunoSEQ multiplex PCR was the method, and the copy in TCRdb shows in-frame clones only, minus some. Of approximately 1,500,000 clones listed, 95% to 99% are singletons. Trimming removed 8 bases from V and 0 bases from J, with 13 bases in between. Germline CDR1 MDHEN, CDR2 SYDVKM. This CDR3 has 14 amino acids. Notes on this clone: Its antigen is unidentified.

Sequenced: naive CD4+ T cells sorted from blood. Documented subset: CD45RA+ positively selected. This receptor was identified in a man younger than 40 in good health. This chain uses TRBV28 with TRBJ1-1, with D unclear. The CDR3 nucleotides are TGTGCCAGCCCTCCGGCTGGGTTGAACACTGAAGCTTTCTTT. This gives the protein CASPPAGLNTEAFF.